The clone carrying this T cell receptor beta chain appeared a single time. These data belong to a study of blood T cell repertoires in COVID-19. Across the study: Material from acute and convalescent COVID-19 was sourced from the United States, Italy and Spain. PBMCs, B-cell-depleted T cells, or T cells were the source of the cDNA or gDNA that made up the material.

In the original workflow: Estimation of nucleated cell counts relied on the amplification of reference gene primers. The table came from immunoSEQ multiplex PCR; TCRdb's copy has only in-frame clones and leaves some out. The DNA gave D and trimming, while V, J and clone size come from that table. The sample contains about 260,000 clones, roughly 85% of which appear only once. Germline CDR1 reads SGHAT; CDR2 reads FQDESV (reference sequence). The CDR3 has 13 amino acids. Trimming left V 8 bases short and J 2 bases short, with 12 bases between. What was sequenced was peripheral blood. The J gene is TRBJ2-5, the V gene TRBV11-1, with D unclear. The origin of this receptor is a human donor in a cohort sampled during active COVID-19. In nucleotides, the CDR3 is TGTGCCAGCGCCGTGATTACTCAAGAGACCCAGTACTTC. It yields the protein CASAVITQETQYF. Together with reference TRBV11-1 and TRBJ2-5, the CDR3 gives the full variable domain: EAEVAQSPRYKITEKSQAVAFWCDPISGHATLYWYRQILGQGPELLVQFQDESVVDDSQLPKDRFSAERLKGVDSTLKIQPAELGDSAMYLCASAVITQETQYFGPGTRLLVL.